These T cell receptor beta chains were read from a single sample in a study of T cells in Graves' hyperthyroidism and ophthalmopathy. TCRdb analysed the multiplex PCR reads with MiXCR anew, one entry per CDR3 protein. The sample lists hundreds of thousands of distinct CDR3 sequences; around 42% were seen once. The sample taken for sequencing was peripheral blood or thyroid tissue (not recorded which). These receptors came from a woman aged 18-35 years with Graves' hyperthyroidism. Each CDR3 is given with its conserved first and last residue. A D gene is named only where the DNA matches it firmly. Where a row states a size, it is once, few, many or the class of an expanded clone; other rows omit it.

v_call	d_call	clone_size	j_call	cdr3_nt	cdr3_aa
TRBV24-1	NA	NA	TRBJ2-5	TGTGCCCCCTGGAGTCCCAGAAAAGAGACCCAGTACTTC	CAPWSPRKETQYF
TRBV25-1	NA	NA	TRBJ1-2	TGTGCTAGACCGGGGGGGTATGGCTACACCTTC	CARPGGYGYTF
TRBV2	TRBD1	NA	TRBJ1-6	TGTGCCAGCAGTCCAGACACCGGGACAGGGGTTTCACCCCTCCACTTT	CASSPDTGTGVSPLHF
TRBV9	TRBD1	many	TRBJ1-4	TGTGCCAGCAGCGTCAGGGGGCAACGTGAAAAACTGTTTTTT	CASSVRGQREKLFF
TRBV6-1	NA	NA	TRBJ2-2	TGTGCCAGCAGAATAGGGTGGACCGGGGAGCTGTTTTTT	CASRIGWTGELFF
TRBV7-2	NA	many	TRBJ2-5	TGTGCCAGCACCCTAGCTCTACCGGCCGGGACCCAGTACTTC	CASTLALPAGTQYF
TRBV20-1	NA	few	TRBJ1-2	TGCAGTGCTAGAGATGGGAGGGAATGGTTGCGCTACACCTTC	CSARDGREWLRYTF
TRBV20-1	TRBD2	few	TRBJ2-7	TGCAGCACTCCAGGACTAGCGGGACGACCCTACGAGCAGTACTTC	CSTPGLAGRPYEQYF
TRBV2	TRBD1	few	TRBJ1-4	TGTGCCAGCAGCTTGGACAGGCAAGAAAAACTGTTTTTT	CASSLDRQEKLFF
TRBV11-2	NA	NA	TRBJ1-1	TGTGCCAGCAGGGGGACAAAACTCACCACTGAAGCTTTCTTT	CASRGTKLTTEAFF
TRBV7-6	NA	few	TRBJ1-1	TGTGCCAGCAGCTTAGTCGCCGACGGGGGACGGAACACTGAAGCTTTCTTT	CASSLVADGGRNTEAFF
TRBV29-1	NA	NA	TRBJ2-7	TGCAGCGTTGAGTCTCAGGGGGGGAGCTCCTACGAGCGGTACTTC	CSVESQGGSSYERYF
TRBV20-1	NA	NA	TRBJ1-5	TGCAGTGCTAGACTTCCAGGGGTTGGTCAGCCCCAGCATTTT	CSARLPGVGQPQHF
TRBV10-2	TRBD1	NA	TRBJ1-5	TGCGCCAGCAGTGAAGACAGGGTAGGCCAGCCCCAGCATTTT	CASSEDRVGQPQHF
TRBV7-9	NA	NA	TRBJ1-5	TGTGCCAGCAGTCCGGGGACACGAGAATATAGCAATCAGCCCCAGCATTTT	CASSPGTREYSNQPQHF
TRBV6-5	NA	NA	TRBJ2-7	TGTGCCAGCAGTTACAACAGGGATATGGACGGGCAGTACTTC	CASSYNRDMDGQYF
TRBV2	NA	once	TRBJ1-6	TGTGCCAGCACTACCGGGCCCAGGAATAATTCACCCCTCCACTTT	CASTTGPRNNSPLHF
TRBV19	TRBD2	NA	TRBJ2-2	TGTGCCAGTAGCCCCCGGACTAGCGGGAGGGACACCGGGGAGCTGTTTTTT	CASSPRTSGRDTGELFF
TRBV19	NA	NA	TRBJ2-7	TGTGCCGGTAGCCCAGGGGGGGATGGGAACGAGCAGTACTTC	CAGSPGGDGNEQYF
TRBV2	NA	NA	TRBJ1-2	TGTGCCAGCAGTGAAAGCGGCCATGGCTACACCTTC	CASSESGHGYTF
TRBV6-2/TRBV6-3	NA	NA	TRBJ2-7	TGTGCCAGCAGTTACTTACGAGCGGAGTTCGAGCAGTACTTC	CASSYLRAEFEQYF
TRBV9	NA	NA	TRBJ1-2	TGTGCCAGCAAAGACAGGAGTAGTTGGTACACCTTC	CASKDRSSWYTF
TRBV2	TRBD1	NA	TRBJ2-5	TGTGCCCGCACCGGGACAGCGGCAGGGAAGGGAGAGACCCAGTACTTC	CARTGTAAGKGETQYF
TRBV20-1	NA	few	TRBJ1-5	TGCAGTGCTAGCAACAGGGATCAGCCCCAGCATTTT	CSASNRDQPQHF
TRBV5-1	TRBD1	NA	TRBJ2-5	TGCGCCAGCTACGCAGGGGGCAGAGGAGAGACCCAGTACTTC	CASYAGGRGETQYF
TRBV29-1	NA	many	TRBJ1-1	TGCAGCGTTAGTGGCAGTTCCATGAACACTGAAGCTTTCTTT	CSVSGSSMNTEAFF
TRBV25-1	NA	NA	TRBJ1-2	TGTGCTAGACCGGTCGATGGATATGGCTACACCTTC	CARPVDGYGYTF
TRBV25-1	TRBD2	NA	TRBJ2-7	TGTGCCAGCAGTGAGGTGGGGACTAGCGGGAGGGACTACGAGCAGTACTTC	CASSEVGTSGRDYEQYF
TRBV10-3	NA	many	TRBJ1-2	TGTGCCATCAGTGAGGAAAGGATTGGGGGCTACACCTTC	CAISEERIGGYTF
TRBV29-1	NA	many	TRBJ1-1	TGCAGCGTTGAAGGCAGGGGTTGGACTGAAGCTTTCTTT	CSVEGRGWTEAFF
TRBV2	NA	many	TRBJ1-3	TGTGCCAGCAGTGAATGGTCCAACACGCCTGGAAACACCATATATTTT	CASSEWSNTPGNTIYF
TRBV10-1	NA	NA	TRBJ2-5	TGCGCCAGCAGTGAGGGGGATGTAGAGACCCAGTACTTC	CASSEGDVETQYF
TRBV7-2	TRBD2	NA	TRBJ2-7	TGTGCCAGCAGCTTATCGACTAGCGGGTCCTACGAGCAGTACTTC	CASSLSTSGSYEQYF
TRBV7-9	NA	few	TRBJ2-7	TGTGCCAGCAGCCTACCGGGACACCTCTACGAGCAGTACTTC	CASSLPGHLYEQYF
TRBV9	NA	NA	TRBJ1-1	TGTGCCAGCAGCGTAGGGGGACACTTGAACACTGAAGCTTTCTTT	CASSVGGHLNTEAFF
TRBV29-1	NA	NA	TRBJ1-1	TGCAGCGTTACAACCGGGTCGAACACTGAAGCTTTCTTT	CSVTTGSNTEAFF
TRBV10-1	NA	NA	TRBJ2-7	TGCGCCAGCAGTGAGTTCAGGGGCTCCTACGAGCAGTACTTC	CASSEFRGSYEQYF
TRBV24-1	NA	many	TRBJ1-2	TGTGCCACCAGTGACTTGACCGAGGCCGGCTACACCTTC	CATSDLTEAGYTF
TRBV5-1	NA	few	TRBJ1-4	TGCGCCAGCAGCGCCCTCATGGACAGCGGGGATGAAAAACTGTTTTTT	CASSALMDSGDEKLFF
TRBV29-1	TRBD1	NA	TRBJ1-2	TGCAGCGTTGGTCTGACAGGGGCCGAACGCTACACCTTC	CSVGLTGAERYTF
TRBV7-9	TRBD2	NA	TRBJ2-2	TGTGCCAGCAGCTTAGAACTAGCGGGAGGGCTTCACACCGGGGAGCTGTTTTTT	CASSLELAGGLHTGELFF
TRBV7-2	TRBD2	NA	TRBJ2-7	TGTGCCAGCAGCTTAGTCGCTAGCGGGAGGTACGAGCAGTACTTC	CASSLVASGRYEQYF
TRBV14	TRBD1	NA	TRBJ2-6	TGTGCCAGCAGTTACGGGACAGGGGACTCTGGGGCCAACGTCCTGACTTTC	CASSYGTGDSGANVLTF
TRBV19	TRBD2	NA	TRBJ2-7	TGTGCCAGTAGTATCGACTCAGCGGGAGGGCCCCACGAGCAGTACTTC	CASSIDSAGGPHEQYF
TRBV25-1	NA	NA	TRBJ2-5	TGTGCCAGCAGTGAATTTAGAGGGGAGACCCAGTACTTC	CASSEFRGETQYF
TRBV10-3	NA	NA	TRBJ2-2	TGTGCCATCAGTAAGACAGGGGAGCTGTTTTTT	CAISKTGELFF
TRBV5-1	NA	many	TRBJ1-4	TGTGCCAGCAGCTTGGGCACAACTAATGAAAAACTGTTTTTT	CASSLGTTNEKLFF
TRBV4-2	NA	once	TRBJ1-6	TGTGCCAGCAGCCCAGGCGGGGAGTATTCACCCCTCCACTTT	CASSPGGEYSPLHF
TRBV7-3	NA	NA	TRBJ2-7	TGTGCCAGCAGCTTGGAGGCGGGGGCGTGGGAGCAGTACTTC	CASSLEAGAWEQYF
TRBV15	NA	many	TRBJ1-5	TGTGCCACCAGCAGAGAACAGGGTCTACTATCGCCCCAGCATTTT	CATSREQGLLSPQHF
TRBV2	TRBD2	NA	TRBJ2-7	TGTGCCAGCAGTGTTCCCGGGAGGGCCTTACATGAGCAGTACTTC	CASSVPGRALHEQYF
TRBV14	NA	many	TRBJ1-2	TGTGCCAGCAGCCAAAAGGGGCAGTATGGCTACACCTTC	CASSQKGQYGYTF
TRBV10-3	NA	NA	TRBJ2-5	TGTGCCATCAGCCTTGCTGGGGGCGAGACCCAGTACTTC	CAISLAGGETQYF